This T cell receptor (beta chain) was profiled in a study of blood T cell repertoires in COVID-19. Authors' processing steps: Nucleated cell number was recorded as an estimate derived from reference gene primer amplification. Using immunoSEQ multiplex PCR, the repertoire was profiled, and TCRdb retains in-frame clones only, with some absent. The V and J calls and clone size were taken over from that table, and D and trimming were inferred from the DNA. There are under 250,000 clones in the sample; approximately 82% occur only once, and 8.2% lies in the top ten. Germline V gives CDR1 SGHRS, CDR2 YFSETQ. The CDR3 totals 14 residues. The V and J ends lost 3 bases and 5 bases respectively, with 14 bases between them.

This receptor was obtained from a woman aged 45-59 years with acute or convalescent COVID-19. Sequencing was performed on peripheral blood. The V call is TRBV5-1, the J call TRBJ2-5; D might be TRBD2 (6 bases). The CDR3 nucleotides are TGCGCCAGCAGCTACAGCGGGCCGTGGGAGACCCAGTACTTC. Protein product: CASSYSGPWETQYF.